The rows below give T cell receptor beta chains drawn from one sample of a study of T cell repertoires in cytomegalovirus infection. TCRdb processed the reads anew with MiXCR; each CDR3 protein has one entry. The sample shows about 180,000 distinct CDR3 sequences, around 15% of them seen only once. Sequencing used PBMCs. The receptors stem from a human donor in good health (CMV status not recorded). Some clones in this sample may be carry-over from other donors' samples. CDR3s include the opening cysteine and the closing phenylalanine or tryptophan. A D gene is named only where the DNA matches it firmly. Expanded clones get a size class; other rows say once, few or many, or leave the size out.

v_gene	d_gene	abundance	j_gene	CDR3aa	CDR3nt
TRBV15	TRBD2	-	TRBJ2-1	CATSRLTGTSTYDEQFF	TGTGCCACCAGCAGACTCACGGGGACTAGCACCTACGATGAGCAGTTCTTC
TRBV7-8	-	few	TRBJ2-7	CASSIYQGGAGAGEQYF	TGTGCCAGCAGCATATATCAAGGCGGGGCAGGTGCGGGAGAGCAGTACTTC
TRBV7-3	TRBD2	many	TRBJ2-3	CASSPSGRGDTQYF	TGTGCCAGCAGCCCCAGCGGGAGAGGGGATACGCAGTATTTT
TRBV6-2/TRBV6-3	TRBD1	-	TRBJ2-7	CASSTGTGRREQYF	TGTGCCAGCAGTACCGGGACAGGGAGGCGCGAGCAGTACTTC
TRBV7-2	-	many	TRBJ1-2	CASSLHSGDGYTF	TGTGCCAGCAGCCTTCACTCAGGGGATGGCTACACCTTC
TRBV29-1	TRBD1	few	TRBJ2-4	CSVARTGRNIQYF	TGCAGCGTCGCCCGGACAGGGAGGAACATTCAGTACTTC
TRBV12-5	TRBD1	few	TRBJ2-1	CASGLVLSGQGSGEQFF	TGTGCTAGTGGTTTGGTACTGTCGGGACAGGGCTCCGGTGAGCAGTTCTTC
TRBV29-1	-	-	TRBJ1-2	CSVNSNTF	TGCAGCGTTAACAGCAACACCTTC
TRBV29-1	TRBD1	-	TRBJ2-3	CSVDRTGTSTDTQYF	TGCAGCGTTGACCGGACAGGGACTAGCACAGATACGCAGTATTTT
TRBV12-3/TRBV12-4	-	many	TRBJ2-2	CASSFILGPNTGELFF	TGTGCCAGCAGTTTTATACTCGGCCCAAACACCGGGGAGCTGTTTTTT
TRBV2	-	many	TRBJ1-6	CASSEEGDNSPLHF	TGTGCCAGCAGTGAAGAGGGGGACAATTCACCCCTCCACTTT
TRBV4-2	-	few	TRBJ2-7	CASSQETLAYEQYF	TGTGCCAGCAGCCAAGAGACCTTAGCCTACGAGCAGTACTTC
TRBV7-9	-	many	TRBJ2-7	CASTSGPSYEQYF	TGTGCCAGCACCTCGGGCCCCTCCTACGAGCAGTACTTC
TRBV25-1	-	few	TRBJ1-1	CASSMTGTVREAFF	TGTGCCAGCAGCATGACCGGGACGGTGAGAGAAGCTTTCTTT
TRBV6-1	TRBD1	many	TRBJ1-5	CASRPQGASNQPQHF	TGTGCCAGCAGACCACAGGGGGCGAGCAATCAGCCCCAGCATTTT
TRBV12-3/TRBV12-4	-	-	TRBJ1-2	CASSLAGTVYGYTF	TGTGCCAGCAGTTTAGCAGGGACGGTCTATGGCTACACCTTC
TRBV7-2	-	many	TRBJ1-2	CASSFRTDGYTF	TGTGCCAGCAGCTTCCGGACGGATGGCTACACCTTC
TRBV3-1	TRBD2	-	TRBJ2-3	CASSQDFRTSGGPIPTDTQYF	TGTGCCAGCAGCCAAGATTTTAGGACTAGCGGGGGCCCGATACCCACAGATACGCAGTATTTT
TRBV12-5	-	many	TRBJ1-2	CASGLVRGQNVIYGYTF	TGTGCTAGTGGTTTGGTACGAGGGCAGAACGTCATCTATGGCTACACCTTC
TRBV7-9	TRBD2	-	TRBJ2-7	CASAWGDYKQYF	TGTGCCAGCGCTTGGGGGGACTACAAGCAGTACTTC
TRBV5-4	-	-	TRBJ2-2	CASSLASRPGELFF	TGTGCCAGCAGCTTAGCGAGCAGACCCGGGGAGCTGTTTTTT
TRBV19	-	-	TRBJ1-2	CASSIGLSGYTF	TGTGCCAGTAGTATAGGCCTATCCGGCTACACCTTC
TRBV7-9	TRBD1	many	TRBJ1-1	CASSLLAGTGNTEAFF	TGTGCCAGCAGCCTCCTAGCCGGGACAGGGAATACTGAAGCTTTCTTT